This T cell receptor beta chain emerged from a study of T-cell memory formation after mild COVID-19. Study context: Clustering of TCRs was largely donor specific. Study-level results: Some clones that responded were present in memory (sampled pre-infection), which suggests cross-reactive memory joined.

For this clonotype: Its matching antigen is unknown.

5'RACE primed at constant segments yielded TCR alpha and TCR beta cDNA libraries bearing sample barcodes and UMIs. TCRdb ran MiXCR on the 5' RACE reads and lists one entry per CDR3 protein. The repertoire consists of around 370,000 distinct CDR3 sequences, with around 21% occurring once and the leading ten covering under 15%. CDR1 is LNHNV, CDR2 YYDKDF, per germline (reference sequence). After removal of 0 bases from V and 0 bases from J, the junction contained 10 bases not matched to a gene. CDR3 size: 19 residues. The receptor's source is an adult woman who had mild COVID-19 (a few samples of this study predate the infection). Cell type and time point are not known. Material for sequencing was PBMCs or a T cell subset sorted from them (not recorded which). The gene calls are TRBV15 and TRBJ2-2; 7 bases align to TRBD2. CDR3 DNA: TGTGCCACCAGCAGAGATGGGGGGGTAGGTGGCCCGAACACCGGGGAGCTGTTTTTT. Residues: CATSRDGGVGGPNTGELFF.